The sequence of this TCR beta chain was determined in a study of blood T cell repertoires in COVID-19. On the study more broadly: Acute and convalescent COVID-19 specimens originated in the United States, Italy and Spain. T cells, B-cell-depleted T cells, or PBMCs supplied cDNA or gDNA.

The junction had 9 bases not matched to a gene; V was cut back by 6 bases and J by 4 bases. The CDR3 covers 15 residues. The germline CDR1 and CDR2 sequences are LNHDA and SQIVND (reference sequence). In the source study's methods: Estimates of nucleated cell counts were drawn from the amplification of reference gene primers. Here immunoSEQ multiplex PCR was the method, and the copy in TCRdb shows in-frame clones only, minus some. V and J calls and clone size are copied from that table; D and trimming were computed from the DNA. The sample yields under 200,000 clones, 74% seen once. Only one count was recorded for this clone.

The gene calls are TRBV19 and TRBJ1-5, with 7 bases lining up with TRBD1. Sequencing was performed on peripheral blood. This clonotype was sampled from a woman older than 75 with acute or convalescent COVID-19. CDR3 residues: CASSDRAAGNQPQHF. CDR3 in DNA: TGTGCCAGTAGCGACAGGGCAGCTGGTAATCAGCCCCAGCATTTT.